One and the same sample provided the 30 T cell receptor beta chains below, sequenced in a study of CD8 T cells in ankylosing spondylitis. Whole-study findings and limits: A motif of several highly homologous TCR beta variants was seen as apparently characteristic of ankylosing spondylitis blood.

Which antigens these TCRs recognize remains unknown. TCRdb redid the calling of the 5' RACE reads with MiXCR, one entry per CDR3 protein. This table holds about 210,000 distinct CDR3 sequences, about 7% found once. Material for sequencing was blood, either unsorted or a sorted T cell fraction (not recorded which). The source is a male donor with ankylosing spondylitis.

At least ten counts were recorded for this clonotype. The V gene is TRBV4-2, the J gene TRBJ2-2; no clear D. This CDR3 comprises 15 residues. Germline CDR1 reads LGHNA; CDR2 reads YNFKEQ. Trimming removed 2 bases at V and 6 bases at J, with 13 bases between. CDR3 nucleotides: TGTGCCAGCAGCCAACACGCTATGGTACCCGGGGAGCTGTTTTTT. Its translation is CASSQHAMVPGELFF.

This clonotype was detected ten times or more. The CDR3 DNA sequence: TGTGCCAGCAGCAGACAGGGGGAGAACACTGAAGCTTTCTTT. This gives the protein CASSRQGENTEAFF. The genes are TRBV6-1 and TRBJ1-1; 9 nucleotides agree with TRBD1. With 6 bases clipped from V and 1 base from J, the junction kept 3 bases outside the gene matches. The CDR3 has 14 residues. Per the germline V gene, CDR1 is MNHNS and CDR2 is SASEGT.

The table lists this clonotype with many counts. This rearrangement joins TRBV20-1 to TRBJ2-7; 7 nucleotides line up with TRBD1. Germline loops: CDR1 DFQATT, CDR2 SNEGSKA (reference sequence). V was clipped by 4 bases and J by 2 bases; unmatched bases: 8. This CDR3 contains 14 residues. The CDR3 coding sequence is TGCAGTGCTACGACAGGGAACGTGGCCTACGAGCAGTACTTC. It codes for CSATTGNVAYEQYF.

This clonotype was seen many times. This rearrangement joins TRBV7-2 to TRBJ2-5, with TRBD1 identical over 9 bases. The V and J ends lost 4 bases and 4 bases, in that order; junction bases with no gene match: 4. The CDR3 is made up of 14 amino acids. The germline V gene encodes CDR1 SGHTA and CDR2 FQGNSA. This chain's CDR3 is CASSSDRGLETQYF. The CDR3 nucleotides are TGTGCCAGCAGCTCGGACAGGGGCTTAGAGACCCAGTACTTC.

The table lists this clonotype with a few counts. This chain uses TRBV14 with TRBJ2-1; D is ambiguous. The V gene lost 6 bases and the J gene lost 6 bases, with 9 bases spanning the gap. CDR1 is SGHDN and CDR2 is FVKESK in the germline V gene. The CDR3 totals 12 residues. The CDR3 reads CASRGRLNEQFF. The CDR3 bases are TGTGCCAGCAGGGGTAGGCTCAATGAGCAGTTCTTC.

This clonotype was observed many times. J is TRBJ2-1 and V is TRBV2; the D is unclear. The germline gives CDR1 SNHLY, CDR2 FYNNEI. Trimming pared 6 bases from V and 7 bases from J, leaving 10 bases between. This CDR3 spans 12 amino acids. The CDR3 here is CASRSYSNEQFF. Written as DNA, the CDR3 is TGTGCCAGCAGGTCCTATTCGAATGAGCAGTTCTTC.

This clonotype was picked up a small number of times. The chain uses TRBV29-1 and TRBJ1-2; 10 nucleotides match TRBD1. CDR1 and CDR2 (germline): SQVTM, ANQGSEA. CDR3 length: 14 residues. With V trimmed by 1 base and J by 4 bases, 3 bases remained unmatched. The CDR3 nucleotides read TGCAGCGTTGAAGGCCGGGACAGGGGCTATGGCTACACCTTC. Protein: CSVEGRDRGYGYTF.

This clonotype was found many times. This chain uses TRBV10-3 with TRBJ2-5, with no clear D. Trimming pared 11 bases from V and 5 bases from J, leaving 21 bases between. From germline, CDR1 is ENHRY and CDR2 SYGVKD. CDR3 length: 14 residues. CDR3 loop: CAVRPKTSQETQYF. The CDR3 nucleotides read TGTGCCGTCCGACCTAAGACATCCCAGGAGACCCAGTACTTC.

This chain uses TRBV7-2 with TRBJ1-3; D call uncertain. Trimming cost V 0 bases and J 0 bases, with 6 bases left between them. The CDR3 has 15 amino acids. Per the germline V gene, CDR1 is SGHTA and CDR2 is FQGNSA. CDR3 protein: CASSLAAPSGNTIYF. In nucleotides, the CDR3 is TGTGCCAGCAGCTTAGCTGCCCCCTCTGGAAACACCATATATTTT.

The chain uses TRBV20-1 and TRBJ2-2; perhaps TRBD2 as D (5 bases). The germline V gene has CDR1 DFQATT and CDR2 SNEGSKA (reference sequence). V was clipped by 3 bases and J by 4 bases, with 12 bases between them. This CDR3 region has 14 residues. CDR3 bases: TGCAGTGCTAGTCGAGGGAAGGTCACCGGGGAGCTGTTTTTT. Translating gives CSASRGKVTGELFF.

The chain uses TRBV29-1 and TRBJ1-2; 7 bases match TRBD1. The germline gives CDR1 SQVTM, CDR2 ANQGSEA. This CDR3 contains 13 residues. V lost 6 bases to trimming and J lost 6 bases; unmatched junction nucleotides: 10. The CDR3: CSVRVEGANGYTF. Here the CDR3 DNA reads TGCAGCGTGAGGGTGGAGGGGGCGAATGGCTACACCTTC. The whole variable domain, filled in from reference TRBV29-1 and TRBJ1-2, reads SAVISQKPSRDICQRGTSLTIQCQVDSQVTMMFWYRQQPGQSLTLIATANQGSEATYESGFVIDKFPISRPNLTFSTLTVSNMSPEDSSIYLCSVRVEGANGYTFGSGTRLTVV.

The CDR3: CASGTPGGDSYEQYF. The CDR3, as DNA: TGTGCCAGCGGTACTCCGGGCGGGGACTCCTACGAGCAGTACTTC. The gene calls are TRBV7-9 and TRBJ2-7, with a possible D match to TRBD2 (6 bases). From germline, CDR1 is SEHNR and CDR2 FQNEAQ (reference sequence). CDR3 length equals 15 residues. V was cut by 8 bases and J by 0 bases, with 17 bases left in between.

This clonotype came up a few times. The chain joins TRBV19 to TRBJ1-3, with a weak D call TRBD1 (5 bases). The germline gives CDR1 LNHDA, CDR2 SQIVND (reference sequence). The CDR3 has 13 residues. Trimming left V 11 bases short and J 0 bases short, with 11 bases between. CDR3 coding DNA: TGTGCCTCAGCGGGGGTCTCTGGAAACACCATATATTTT. Amino acids: CASAGVSGNTIYF.

This chain uses TRBV7-2 with TRBJ2-7, with 7 bases fitting TRBD2. Germline V CDR1 and CDR2: SGHTA, FQGNSA. V lost 5 bases, J lost 4 bases, and 8 bases stayed unmatched. This CDR3 is built from 14 residues. The CDR3 region is CASSPLSGIYEQYF. As DNA, the CDR3 is TGTGCCAGCAGCCCTCTGAGCGGGATATACGAGCAGTACTTC.

This clonotype occurred a few times. The chain is built from TRBV27 and TRBJ2-2, with 7 bases that match TRBD2. The CDR3 runs to 15 residues. V dropped 4 bases and J dropped 2; count of bases not matched to a gene: 4. Germline CDR1 is MNHEY and CDR2 is SMNVEV (reference sequence). CDR3: CASSWGGPNTGELFF. The CDR3 DNA reads as TGTGCCAGCAGTTGGGGAGGGCCAAACACCGGGGAGCTGTTTTTT.

This clonotype was detected only a few times. The rearrangement uses TRBV2 and TRBJ1-6; no reliable D call. With 2 bases removed from V and 0 bases from J, the gap between germline ends came to 5 bases. CDR3 length: 15 amino acids. Per the germline V gene, CDR1 is SNHLY and CDR2 is FYNNEI. The chain's CDR3 is CASSETSSYNSPLHF. The CDR3 DNA reads TGTGCCAGCAGTGAAACGAGCTCCTATAATTCACCCCTCCACTTT.

This clonotype is judged medium-sized. The V gene is TRBV4-2, the J gene TRBJ2-5; tentative D call: TRBD2 (7 bases). The CDR3 has 16 residues. Germline V gene sequence: CDR1 LGHNA, CDR2 YNFKEQ. V was shortened by 0 bases and J by 4 bases, with 15 bases between the two germline ends. The CDR3 is CASSQDDPGGPETQYF. The CDR3 DNA reads TGTGCCAGCAGCCAAGATGACCCGGGGGGCCCAGAGACCCAGTACTTC.

This clonotype was seen only a few times. V and J are TRBV5-6 and TRBJ2-1, with TRBD1 as a possible D gene (5 bases). This CDR3 comprises 13 residues. Germline V gene lookup returns CDR1 SGHDT and CDR2 YYEEEE. The V end was cut by 4 bases, the J end by 5 bases, with 10 bases between. The DNA of the CDR3 is TGTGCCAGCAGCCCCCAGGGCCACAATGAGCAGTTCTTC. This sequence encodes CASSPQGHNEQFF.

This clonotype was detected only a few times. The chain recombines TRBV20-1 with TRBJ2-5; TRBD1 matches 9 bases. This CDR3 region has 16 residues. Germline assignment: CDR1 DFQATT and CDR2 SNEGSKA (reference sequence). J lost 5 bases, V lost 6 bases, and 16 bases had no gene match. CDR3 region: CSAPPKVTGGWETQYF. The CDR3 DNA reads TGCAGTGCACCGCCTAAAGTTACAGGGGGCTGGGAGACCCAGTACTTC.

This clonotype was detected ten times or more. The chain uses TRBV7-2 and TRBJ2-2, with no clear D. There are 14 residues in the CDR3. Trimming removed 0 bases at V and 8 bases at J, with 10 bases between. Germline V gene data show CDR1 as SGHTA and CDR2 as FQGNSA. The CDR3 DNA reads TGTGCCAGCAGCTTAGCTGGGTACGGAGGGGAGCTGTTTTTT. Amino acids: CASSLAGYGGELFF.

This clonotype appeared many times. This chain connects TRBV12-3 or TRBV12-4 to TRBJ2-1; D gene ambiguous. The CDR3 covers 12 residues. V lost 4 bases and J lost 12, with 13 bases in between. CDR3 DNA: TGTGCCAGCAGTTCCAAGACGGCACGGCAGTTCTTC. Its translation: CASSSKTARQFF.

This clonotype was observed a handful of times. The chain recombines TRBV7-9 with TRBJ2-7; a weak D match, TRBD1 (6 bases). The germline gives CDR1 SEHNR, CDR2 FQNEAQ (reference sequence). This CDR3 spans 14 amino acids. V gave up 6 bases and J gave up 4 bases, with 16 bases separating them. In DNA form, the CDR3 reads TGTGCCAGCAGTCCCAACAGGGAGAGTTACGAGCAGTACTTC. Its translation: CASSPNRESYEQYF.

This clonotype was counted at least ten times. The rearrangement links TRBV6-5 to TRBJ1-5, with D unresolved. The CDR3 spans 13 residues. The germline gives CDR1 MNHEY, CDR2 SVGAGI. Deletions cut 3 bases from V and 8 bases from J, with 11 bases between. The chain's CDR3 is CASSYATGKPQHF. In DNA, the CDR3 is TGTGCCAGCAGTTATGCGACGGGCAAGCCCCAGCATTTT.

This clonotype appeared many times. The J gene is TRBJ1-1, the V gene TRBV5-1; tentatively, D is TRBD1 (6 bases). Germline assignment: CDR1 SGHRS and CDR2 YFSETQ. This CDR3 has 11 amino acids. The V end lost 5 bases, the J end lost 5 bases, and 7 bases lay between the germline ends. DNA for the CDR3: TGCGCCAGCAGGAGGGGGACTGAAGCTTTCTTT. Its protein product is CASRRGTEAFF.

This clonotype was picked up a small number of times. The DNA for the CDR3 is TGTGCCTCTCTGGGCGACCCCTACGAGCAGTACTTC. Translation: CASLGDPYEQYF. The chain carries TRBV6-2 or TRBV6-3 and TRBJ2-7; the D is unclear. The CDR3 is made up of 12 amino acids. Germline V lookup: CDR1 MNHEY, CDR2 SVGEGT. The germline V and J ends were trimmed by 11 bases and 2 bases, with 13 bases remaining between them.

The CDR3, as DNA: TGTGCCAGCAGCAAAAAGGCCGTAAAGAGGGCCTACTATTCACCCCTCCACTTT. This translates into CASSKKAVKRAYYSPLHF. The chain uses TRBV21-1 and TRBJ1-6. TRBV21-1 is a known pseudogene. The CDR3 covers 18 residues.

The genes are TRBV28 and TRBJ2-7, with D possibly matching TRBD1 (5 bases). Looked up from germline, CDR1 is MDHEN and CDR2 is SYDVKM. V lost 2 bases, J lost 4 bases, and 12 bases lay in between. This CDR3 region has 14 residues. CDR3 amino acids: CASSLPGKAYEQYF. The CDR3 DNA reads as TGTGCCAGCAGTTTACCAGGGAAAGCTTACGAGCAGTACTTC.

This clonotype was found many times. The rearrangement joins TRBV4-3 to TRBJ2-2, with D possibly being TRBD1 (6 bases). With 3 bases removed from V and 4 bases from J, the gap between germline ends came to 9 bases. The germline V gene has CDR1 LGHNA and CDR2 YSLEER. The CDR3 is 14 amino acids. CDR3 loop: CASSQGAATGELFF. CDR3 sequence (DNA): TGCGCCAGCAGCCAGGGGGCGGCCACCGGGGAGCTGTTTTTT.

This clonotype was counted ten times or more. The rearrangement uses TRBV29-1 and TRBJ2-2, with 11 bases matching TRBD1. Germline CDR1 and CDR2: SQVTM and ANQGSEA. With 7 bases clipped from V and 4 bases from J, the junction kept 5 bases outside the gene matches. This CDR3 spans 14 amino acids. For the CDR3, the DNA is TGCAGCGCTCCCGGGACAGGGGGCACCGGGGAGCTGTTTTTT. This encodes CSAPGTGGTGELFF.

In its sample, this clonotype was seen a few times. The V gene is TRBV21-1, the J gene TRBJ2-7; the DNA was not used to check the table's D call, TRBD1. TRBV21-1 is a known pseudogene. CDR3 length: 18 residues. The CDR3 protein is CASSKTHHTDGGPYEQYF. CDR3 nucleotide sequence: TGTGCCAGCAGCAAAACTCACCATACAGACGGGGGACCTTACGAGCAGTACTTC.